Many counts were recorded for the clone carrying this T cell receptor beta chain. Its antigen remains unidentified. This entry comes from a study of tumor-infiltrating lymphocytes in primary liver carcinoma. The authors made TCR beta cDNA from about 500 ng total RNA with a constant-region primer. Employing slightly modified ARM-PCR, three nested multiplex PCR rounds were run, and these gave rise to the TCR beta libraries. Forward primers for TRBV1-TRBV30 and a C-beta reverse primer served the first two PCR rounds, at 10 cycles each. MiXCR was run by TCRdb on the multiplex PCR reads, yielding one entry per CDR3 protein. This sample has some 200,000 distinct CDR3 sequences, with roughly 61% found just once. Germline DNA was extracted too, while blood RNA derived from unsorted whole blood. Germline values: CDR1 MNHEY, CDR2 SVGAGI. This CDR3 region has 12 residues. Between the trimmed V and J ends, which lost 6 bases and 4 bases, there was a span of 7 bases.

Findings of the study overall: Significantly larger top-250-clone fractions were found in tumors than in blood (p = 0.039).

Sequencing was performed on peripheral blood. This receptor was taken from a woman in her sixties with primary liver carcinoma and hepatitis B virus infection. This chain uses TRBV6-5 with TRBJ1-5; weak D call: TRBD1 (5 bases). The CDR3 bases are TGTGCCAGCAGGGGGGGGAATCAGCCCCAGCATTTT. Protein product: CASRGGNQPQHF.